This T cell receptor beta chain was sequenced for a study of cytomegalovirus exposure and HLA in healthy donors. Unmatched junction bases numbered 7, after V lost 2 bases and J lost 6 bases. CDR3 length: 14 residues. Germline CDR1 reads SGHRS; CDR2 reads YFSETQ. PCR used 60 Vbeta primers and 13 Jbeta primers. TCRdb keeps only in-frame clones here, not all; method: immunoSEQ multiplex PCR. The sample holds some 200,000 clones, 75% to 90% seen once. Sequenced input: PBMCs. This receptor was obtained from a man in his forties in good health and CMV-seropositive. The J gene is TRBJ2-7, the V gene TRBV5-1; the match to TRBD1 covers 8 bases. The CDR3 region is CASSLPRQGSEQYF. The DNA for the CDR3 is TGCGCCAGCAGCTTACCCCGACAGGGGAGCGAGCAGTACTTC.